This T cell receptor beta chain was sequenced during a study of blood T cell repertoires in COVID-19. Study in general: Samples came from the United States, Italy and Spain, spanning acute and convalescent COVID-19.

Assay: immunoSEQ multiplex PCR; the TCRdb copy retains only in-frame clones and omits some. The table records nearly 95,000 clones, around four fifths of them present only once. CDR3 length: 16 amino acids. The germline gives CDR1 MNHEY, CDR2 SVGEGT. Trimming took 2 bases from V and 1 from J, leaving 14 bases between them. The sequence was collected from a human donor in a cohort sampled during active COVID-19. J is TRBJ1-1 and V is TRBV6-2 or TRBV6-3; weak D call: TRBD1 (6 bases). Source material: peripheral blood. Here the CDR3 DNA reads TGTGCCAGCAGTTACGGGGCCAGGGGACGGAACACTGAAGCTTTCTTT. This codes for CASSYGARGRNTEAFF.